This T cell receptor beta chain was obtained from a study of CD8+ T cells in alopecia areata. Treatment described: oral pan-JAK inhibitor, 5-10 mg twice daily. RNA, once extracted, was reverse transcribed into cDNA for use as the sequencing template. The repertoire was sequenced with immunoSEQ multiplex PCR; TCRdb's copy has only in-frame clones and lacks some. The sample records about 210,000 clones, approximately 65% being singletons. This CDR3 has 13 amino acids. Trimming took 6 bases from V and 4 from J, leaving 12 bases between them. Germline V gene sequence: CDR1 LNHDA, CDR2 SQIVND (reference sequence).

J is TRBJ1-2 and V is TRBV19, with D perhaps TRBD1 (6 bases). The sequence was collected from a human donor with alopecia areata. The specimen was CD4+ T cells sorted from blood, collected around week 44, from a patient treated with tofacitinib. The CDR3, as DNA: TGTGCCAGTAGCCACGAGGGGGTCTATGGCTACACCTTC. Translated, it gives CASSHEGVYGYTF.